This TCR beta chain emerged from a study of T-cell memory formation after mild COVID-19. This clonotype was picked up many times. Each CDR3 protein gets one entry after TCRdb re-called the 5' RACE reads with MiXCR. There are around 200,000 distinct CDR3 sequences in the sample; less than 20% occur only once, and more than 3% lies in the top ten. The receptor was isolated from a man younger than 30 who had mild COVID-19 (a few samples of this study predate the infection). Cell type and time point are not known. The specimen was PBMCs or a T cell subset sorted from them (not recorded which).

For the CDR3, the DNA is TGCGCCAGCAGCTTGATGGGGTTTAGCACAGATACGCAGTATTTT. Translated, it gives CASSLMGFSTDTQYF. V usage is TRBV5-1 and J usage is TRBJ2-3; D unresolved. The germline CDR1 and CDR2 sequences are SGHRS and YFSETQ. V was trimmed by 1 base and J by 0 bases, leaving 9 bases between them. The CDR3 is made up of 15 amino acids. The variable domain in full, with the rest retrieved from reference TRBV5-1 and TRBJ2-3, is KAGVTQTPRYLIKTRGQQVTLSCSPISGHRSVSWYQQTPGQGLQFLFEYFSETQRNKGNFPGRFSGRQFSNSRSEMNVSTLELGDSALYLCASSLMGFSTDTQYFGPGTRLTVL.